This T cell receptor beta chain was sequenced for a study of T cells in narcolepsy listed by TCRdb under 2018. Context from the whole study: Healthy control donors were enrolled in the study alongside patients who had narcolepsy type 1 or type 2 (NT1, NT2). The study sought autoreactive T cells targeting hypocretin neuron self-antigens (hypocretin, TRIB2) in narcolepsy patients, using TCR Vbeta sequencing to track clonotypes in blood and CSF.

Memory CD4+ T cells were sorted ex vivo from peripheral blood of narcolepsy patients and healthy controls for TCR Vbeta sequencing. Study-level results and caveats: In plots comparing CSF and blood CD4+ T cell clonotypes from the same patient, HCRT-specific and TRIB2-specific autoreactive clonotypes were highlighted. No sequences matching autoreactive T cell clones were present in some of the blood memory CD4+ repertoires from patients and controls. Autoreactive clonotypes were reported to be detected serially in the blood of the same patients and of different patients, but not in the blood of healthy controls. Numbers of sequenced blood memory CD4+ clonotypes were comparable, with averages of about 39,494 in patients and 33,354 in controls.

In the case of this clone: No cognate antigen has been identified for it. No base quality information exists; no much larger clone differs at one position.

The library was built by means of the immunoSEQ multiplex PCR assay. Imported from immuneACCESS, the table was reduced by TCRdb to in-frame sequences with V and J called. These copies leave out some clones; in studies compared against another copy, an unresolved V gene accounts for under half, and the cause of the remainder is not known. In this sample the table shows fewer than 35,000 clones, less than 90% of which occur a single time. The ten largest clones represent about 2.8% of the sample. CDR1 and CDR2, per the germline V gene, are LGHNT and FRNRAP. Trimming at the junction amounts to 6 bases on V and 7 bases on J, and the germline ends lie 13 bases apart. The CDR3 runs 14 amino acids, cysteine and phenylalanine included. Of all the DNA, just the CDR3 is kept, 42 bases in frame from base 1.

This chain joins TRBV12-5 to TRBJ1-6; TRBD1 could be the D gene, as 5 bases match. The receptor's source is a human donor with narcolepsy. Sequencing was performed on CD45RA- memory CD4+ T cells from PBMCs. According to the study, the label for this sample's cell subset or site signals: memory T cells sorted ex vivo from peripheral blood. For the CDR3, the sequence is CASGKTEGNSPLHF. In nucleotides, the sequence is TGTGCTAGTGGAAAGACAGAGGGGAATTCACCCCTCCACTTT.